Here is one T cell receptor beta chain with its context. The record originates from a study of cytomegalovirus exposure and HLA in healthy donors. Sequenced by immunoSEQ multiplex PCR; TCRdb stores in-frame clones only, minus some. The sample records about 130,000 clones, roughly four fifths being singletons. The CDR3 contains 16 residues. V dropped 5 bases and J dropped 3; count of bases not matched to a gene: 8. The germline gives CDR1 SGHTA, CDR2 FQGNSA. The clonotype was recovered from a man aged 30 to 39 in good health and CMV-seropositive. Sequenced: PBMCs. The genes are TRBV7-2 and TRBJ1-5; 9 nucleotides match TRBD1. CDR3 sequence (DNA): TGTGCCAGCAGCCCGGGGGGACAGGGTTTCAATCAGCCCCAGCATTTT. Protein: CASSPGGQGFNQPQHF.